The 25 T cell receptor beta chains below come from one sample, sequenced in a study of beta chain features in type 1 diabetes. Study-wide results and caveats: There was a moderate but significant shortening of TCRB CDR3s in all four CD4+ subsets of Type 1 diabetes patients.

Reverse transcribing all isolated RNA meant expressed TCRB transcripts were sequenced. Only in-frame clones appear in the TCRdb table, and some are missing; sequencing was by immunoSEQ multiplex PCR. The sample lists about 47,000 clones, about 48% occurring once. No antigens are known for them. Sequencing was performed on stem cell memory CD4+ T cells from blood. The origin of the receptors is a man aged 25-45 years with type 1 diabetes.

The chain uses TRBV18 and TRBJ1-2, with 9 nucleotides matching TRBD1. This CDR3 contains 12 residues. Trimming at V came to 5 bases and at J to 8 bases, leaving 3 bases not matched to a gene. The germline CDR1 and CDR2 sequences are KGHSH and LQKENI. Here the CDR3 DNA reads TGTGCCAGCTCATGGGACAGGGACGGCTACACCTTC. Translated, it gives CASSWDRDGYTF.

The V gene is TRBV28, the J gene TRBJ1-1; 8 bases match TRBD1. Per germline, CDR1 MDHEN and CDR2 SYDVKM. Germline trimming cut 5 bases from V and 1 base from J; bases unmatched to any gene: 3. The CDR3 totals 14 residues. CDR3: CASSTGTGNTEAFF. The DNA of the CDR3 is TGTGCCAGCAGTACCGGGACAGGGAACACTGAAGCTTTCTTT.

This clone came up a few times. V is TRBV2 and J is TRBJ2-7, with D maybe TRBD1 (6 bases). This CDR3 is built from 12 residues. Trimming shortened V by 5 bases and J by 4 bases, and 9 bases separated the two germline ends. CDR1 is SNHLY, CDR2 FYNNEI, per germline. CDR3 nucleotide sequence: TGTGCCAGCAGTACACAGGGTTACGAGCAGTACTTC. It encodes CASSTQGYEQYF.

The chain joins TRBV5-1 to TRBJ2-5, with 11 bases fitting TRBD2. Trimming removed 2 bases from V and 5 bases from J; junction bases left unmatched: 8. This CDR3 comprises 16 residues. In germline, CDR1 is SGHRS, CDR2 YFSETQ. The DNA for the CDR3 is TGCGCCAGCAGCTTTAGCGGGAGGGCCACCGTCGAGACCCAGTACTTC. Amino acid sequence: CASSFSGRATVETQYF.

This chain links TRBV15 with TRBJ2-7; a weak D match, TRBD2 (5 bases). Trimming shortened V by 3 bases and J by 4 bases, and 22 bases separated the two germline ends. The CDR3 length is 17 residues. CDR1 LNHNV and CDR2 YYDKDF come from the germline V gene (reference sequence). CDR3 sequence reads: CATSSLTRLEGRYEQYF. CDR3 bases: TGTGCCACCAGCAGTCTCACCCGCCTTGAGGGAAGGTACGAGCAGTACTTC.

The rearrangement joins TRBV7-2 to TRBJ1-4, with D unresolved. The CDR3 has 13 amino acids. The germline V gene encodes CDR1 SGHTA and CDR2 FQGNSA. Between the trimmed V and J ends, which lost 0 bases and 7 bases, there was a span of 6 bases. CDR3 bases: TGTGCCAGCAGCTTAGCGCGGCTTGAAAAACTGTTTTTT. Residues: CASSLARLEKLFF.

This clone came up a few times. The V call is TRBV10-3, the J call TRBJ2-1, with 8 bases fitting TRBD2. Germline CDR1 ENHRY, CDR2 SYGVKD. The CDR3 spans 14 residues. V was clipped by 7 bases and J by 7 bases; unmatched bases: 9. The CDR3 reads CAIKAAGDRNEQFF. Here the CDR3 DNA reads TGTGCCATCAAGGCAGCGGGAGATAGAAATGAGCAGTTCTTC.

This clone appeared a few times. The J gene is TRBJ2-1, the V gene TRBV19, with 10 bases that match TRBD2. The CDR3 extends over 15 amino acids. CDR1 is LNHDA, CDR2 SQIVND, per germline (reference sequence). V was clipped by 5 bases and J by 4 bases; unmatched bases: 5. The CDR3 sequence: CASSVASGGYNEQFF. The CDR3 DNA follows: TGTGCCAGTAGTGTGGCTAGCGGGGGATACAATGAGCAGTTCTTC.

The table lists this clone with a few counts. This chain connects TRBV29-1 to TRBJ1-1, with 8 bases identical to TRBD1. CDR1 SQVTM and CDR2 ANQGSEA come from the germline V gene. J gave up 6 bases and V 6 bases, and 6 bases lay outside the gene matches. The CDR3 loop spans 12 amino acids. CDR3 in DNA: TGCAGCGTAGGACAGGGAGATGCTGAAGCTTTCTTT. Encoded protein: CSVGQGDAEAFF.

The chain is built from TRBV5-1 and TRBJ1-1; no reliable D call. CDR1 and CDR2 from the germline V gene are SGHRS and YFSETQ. Trimming removed 5 bases from V and 0 bases from J, with 8 bases in between. CDR3 size: 13 residues. CDR3 nucleotides: TGCGCCAGCAGGAGGCTCATGAACACTGAAGCTTTCTTT. Its protein is CASRRLMNTEAFF.

The V gene is TRBV4-3, the J gene TRBJ2-3; D ambiguous. Germline CDR1 LGHNA, CDR2 YSLEER. Trimming took off 0 bases at V and 1 base at J, with 5 bases between the two ends. CDR3 length equals 14 residues. CDR3 residues: CASSQDRGTDTQYF. CDR3 in DNA: TGCGCCAGCAGCCAAGATCGCGGCACAGATACGCAGTATTTT.

The chain has TRBV5-4 and TRBJ2-5; 10 nucleotides agree with TRBD2. J lost 4 bases, V lost 4 bases, and 13 bases had no gene match. From germline, CDR1 is SGHNT and CDR2 YYREEE (reference sequence). The CDR3 length is 17 residues. The CDR3 DNA sequence: TGTGCCAGCAGCCGGCCCCCTAGCGGGAGTTCTTTAGAGACCCAGTACTTC. Amino acids: CASSRPPSGSSLETQYF.

This chain uses TRBV10-3 with TRBJ1-5, with 8 bases lining up with TRBD1. With V trimmed by 6 bases and J by 6 bases, 7 bases remained unmatched. CDR1 is ENHRY and CDR2 is SYGVKD in the germline V gene. This CDR3 spans 14 amino acids. Here the CDR3 DNA reads TGTGCCATCAGGGCGGACAGGGACGGTCAGCCCCAGCATTTT. Protein: CAIRADRDGQPQHF.

This clone was observed a handful of times. The rearrangement uses TRBV6-5 and TRBJ1-4, with D possibly being TRBD1 (5 bases). Trimming removed 6 bases at V and 4 bases at J, with 12 bases between. The CDR3 extends over 14 amino acids. In germline, CDR1 is MNHEY, CDR2 SVGAGI. DNA of the CDR3: TGTGCCAGCAGCCGGGGGGGTTATAATGAAAAACTGTTTTTT. It translates to CASSRGGYNEKLFF.

This CDR3 reads CASSPRTGSFEQYF. The CDR3 DNA follows: TGTGCCAGCAGCCCCAGGACAGGGTCTTTCGAGCAGTACTTC. The chain carries TRBV9 and TRBJ2-7, with 8 bases lining up with TRBD1. V gave up 4 bases and J gave up 6 bases; unmatched junction bases: 9. CDR1 is SGDLS, CDR2 YYNGEE, per germline. The CDR3 runs 14 residues.

The chain joins TRBV28 to TRBJ2-1; D possibly corresponds to TRBD2 (6 bases). The germline V and J ends were trimmed by 6 bases and 9 bases, with 18 bases remaining between them. This CDR3 spans 14 amino acids. Germline CDR1 and CDR2: MDHEN and SYDVKM. The CDR3 loop is CASRIQRESGEQFF. The DNA of the CDR3 is TGTGCCAGCAGAATCCAACGGGAGTCCGGTGAGCAGTTCTTC.

The rearrangement joins TRBV27 to TRBJ2-1; 10 bases agree with TRBD2. Germline V lookup: CDR1 MNHEY, CDR2 SMNVEV (reference sequence). V lost 6 bases, J lost 8 bases, and 7 bases stayed unmatched. This CDR3 comprises 14 residues. In DNA form, the CDR3 reads TGTGCCAGCAGACAACACGGGACTAGCGATGAGCAGTTCTTC. Its translation: CASRQHGTSDEQFF.

This clone was observed a handful of times. One end of the junction is discordant with germline, which a read error may explain. The V call is TRBV18, the J call TRBJ2-1; TRBD1 matches 7 bases. This CDR3 is 13 amino acids long. Germline CDR1 is KGHSH and CDR2 is LQKENI. CDR3 protein: CASAPGQQNEQFF. The DNA of the CDR3 is TGTGCCAGCGCACCGGGACAGCAGAATGAGCAGTTCTTC. The variable domain in full, with the rest retrieved from reference TRBV18 and TRBJ2-1, is NAGVMQNPRHLVRRRGQEARLRCSPMKGHSHVYWYRQLPEEGLKFMVYLQKENIIDESGMPKERFSAEFPKEGPSILRIQQVVRGDSAAYFCASAPGQQNEQFFGPGTRLTVL.

J is TRBJ1-4 and V is TRBV7-9; maybe TRBD1 (5 bases). In germline, CDR1 is SEHNR, CDR2 FQNEAQ (reference sequence). This CDR3 has 13 residues. The V and J ends lost 10 bases and 8 bases respectively, with 17 bases between them. The CDR3 here is CAIPLGRDEKLFF. CDR3 sequence (DNA): TGTGCCATACCCCTCGGGAGGGACGAAAAACTGTTTTTT.

This clone was observed a few times. The chain recombines TRBV30 with TRBJ2-5; possible D gene TRBD1, 6 bases. The end of the DNA is better explained by TRBJ2-7, so the J call may be wrong. Germline values: CDR1 GTSNPN, CDR2 SVGIG (reference sequence). The CDR3 spans 12 residues. In nucleotides, the CDR3 is TGTGCCTGGAGTCCACAGGGCTACGAGCAGTACTTC. Translation: CAWSPQGYEQYF.

This clone was detected only a few times. As DNA, the CDR3 is TGTGCCAGTAGGGACCTAGCGGGAGCAGGCGATGAGCAGTTCTTC. Its protein is CASRDLAGAGDEQFF. The J gene is TRBJ2-1, the V gene TRBV19; 10 bases align to TRBD2. This CDR3 comprises 15 residues. V lost 6 bases, J lost 8 bases, and 10 bases stayed unmatched. Germline V CDR1 and CDR2: LNHDA, SQIVND (reference sequence).

This chain links TRBV10-3 with TRBJ2-1, with 8 positions matching TRBD2. The germline V gene has CDR1 ENHRY and CDR2 SYGVKD. V was pared by 1 base and J by 7 bases, with 6 bases of the junction left unmatched. The CDR3 totals 15 residues. CDR3 sequence reads: CAISELPGLGNEQFF. The CDR3 DNA reads TGTGCCATCAGTGAGTTACCGGGACTAGGAAATGAGCAGTTCTTC.

A few counts support this clone. The chain employs TRBV5-1 and TRBJ2-1; 8 nucleotides line up with TRBD2. Germline V lookup: CDR1 SGHRS, CDR2 YFSETQ. The V and J ends lost 4 bases and 2 bases, in that order; junction bases with no gene match: 17. The CDR3 extends over 19 amino acids. Here the CDR3 DNA reads TGCGCCAGCAGCCCACCTGGGCGGGAGGTACGGAGGACCTACAATGAGCAGTTCTTC. This gives the protein CASSPPGREVRRTYNEQFF. Full variable domain (rest looked up from reference TRBV5-1 and TRBJ2-1): KAGVTQTPRYLIKTRGQQVTLSCSPISGHRSVSWYQQTPGQGLQFLFEYFSETQRNKGNFPGRFSGRQFSNSRSEMNVSTLELGDSALYLCASSPPGREVRRTYNEQFFGPGTRLTVL.

This clone has just a few counts. The V gene is TRBV29-1, the J gene TRBJ2-5, with 9 positions matching TRBD2. V was pared by 8 bases and J by 4 bases, with 8 bases of the junction left unmatched. This CDR3 spans 13 amino acids. Germline CDR1 reads SQVTM; CDR2 reads ANQGSEA. CDR3: CSSVAGARETQYF. CDR3 DNA sequence: TGCAGCTCAGTAGCGGGAGCGAGAGAGACCCAGTACTTC.

CDR3 nucleotides: TGCGCCAGCAGCTTGGGTCCCAGCTCCTACGAGCAGTACTTC. This translates into CASSLGPSSYEQYF. The rearrangement joins TRBV5-1 to TRBJ2-7; D is unclear. Germline CDR1 and CDR2: SGHRS and YFSETQ. The CDR3 loop spans 14 amino acids. The V gene lost 0 bases and the J gene lost 0 bases, with 7 bases spanning the gap.